This T cell receptor beta chain was recovered during a study of blood T cell repertoires in COVID-19. Study background: Acute and convalescent COVID-19 specimens originated in the United States, Italy and Spain. Nucleic acid was either cDNA or gDNA, and it came from T cells, B-cell-depleted T cells, or PBMCs.

This CDR3 spans 12 amino acids. CDR1 is MNHEY and CDR2 is SMNVEV in the germline V gene (reference sequence). V lost 8 bases, J lost 9 bases, and 4 bases stayed unmatched. Original processing methods: Researchers report that nucleated cell counts were estimated from reference gene primer amplification. Clones were read by immunoSEQ multiplex PCR, and TCRdb kept only the in-frame ones, dropping some. Clone size and the V and J calls come from that table; the DNA yielded D and trimming. The data show approximately 170,000 clones, roughly 80% seen once. Enrolment of Seattle patients took place during active infection, and they were followed longitudinally.

The sequenced material came from peripheral blood. The chain joins TRBV27 to TRBJ1-6, with 7 nucleotides matching TRBD1. This clonotype was sampled from a woman of 80 years or more with COVID-19, enrolled during active disease. The CDR3 region has the DNA TGTGCCAGCCGGACAGGAGGTTCACCCCTCCACTTT. Protein sequence: CASRTGGSPLHF.